A selection of T cell receptor beta chains follows, all from one sample in a study of neurological immune-mediated disorders. TCRdb called the 5' RACE reads again in MiXCR, with one record for every CDR3 protein. The table has about 46,000 distinct CDR3 sequences, 4% to 5.5% seen once; the top ten hold 5.7%. Sequenced input: PBMCs. These receptors came from a woman aged 55-69 years with multiple sclerosis. CDR3s leave out the opening cysteine and the closing phenylalanine or tryptophan.

CDR3aa,v_gene,len,j_gene
ASSGQVQETQY,TRBV11-2,11,TRBJ2-5
ASLSRDRGGTEAF,TRBV18,13,TRBJ1-1
ASSVGTGYSGANVLT,TRBV9,15,TRBJ2-6
AISESRRQGEDYGYT,TRBV10-3,15,TRBJ1-2
ASSYASGRAEQF,TRBV6-2/TRBV6-3,12,TRBJ2-1
ASTPRGLASYEQY,TRBV28,13,TRBJ2-7
ASSVGRGQIYNEQF,TRBV9,14,TRBJ2-1
ASRLAGVNEQF,TRBV5-1,11,TRBJ2-1
ASRSGGSPLH,TRBV7-9,10,TRBJ1-6
SARDNMRGREQY,TRBV20-1,12,TRBJ2-7
ASSLVGQASSEELF,TRBV5-1,14,TRBJ2-2
ASSWGARLDTQY,TRBV5-1,12,TRBJ2-3
AISESGVGETQY,TRBV10-3,12,TRBJ2-5
ASSFAGGPGNEQF,TRBV7-2,13,TRBJ2-1
ASSLRQGIYNEQF,TRBV4-1,13,TRBJ2-1
SAREAHTDTQY,TRBV20-1,11,TRBJ2-3
ASSSIRGTEAF,TRBV5-6,11,TRBJ1-1
SARWQETQY,TRBV20-1,9,TRBJ2-5
ATSQGQESSYEQY,TRBV24-1,13,TRBJ2-7
ASSPRQGNTEAF,TRBV7-6,12,TRBJ1-1
SAFGERGTGETQY,TRBV20-1,13,TRBJ2-5
AGLQGFGYT,TRBV2,9,TRBJ1-2
ASSAGGPLF,TRBV12-3/TRBV12-4,9,TRBJ1-4
SALLAREQF,TRBV20-1,9,TRBJ2-1
ASSLGDRNNEKLF,TRBV5-1,13,TRBJ1-4
ASSIHRGRGTEAF,TRBV7-8,13,TRBJ1-1
SVRSDSYTEAF,TRBV29-1,11,TRBJ1-1
SASRTGINTEAF,TRBV20-1,12,TRBJ1-1
ASSLRGVTDTQY,TRBV7-2,12,TRBJ2-3
ASSFGSGGTAGETQY,TRBV12-3/TRBV12-4,15,TRBJ2-5
SASMQRSLTDTQY,TRBV20-1,13,TRBJ2-3
ASRVHTGSYEQY,TRBV5-1,12,TRBJ2-7
ASSYPTGRNYGYT,TRBV28,13,TRBJ1-2
ASSITSGRPQETQY,TRBV6-2/TRBV6-3,14,TRBJ2-5
ASRFEGVGYGYT,TRBV6-5,12,TRBJ1-2
ASSRGRIPEQY,TRBV7-2,11,TRBJ2-7
SAAPRGLTQY,TRBV20-1,10,TRBJ2-3
ASSQCRRQTLNTEAF,TRBV4-3,15,TRBJ1-1
ASSPQISTDTQY,TRBV5-1,12,TRBJ2-3
ASSPTAGGTGELF,TRBV4-3,13,TRBJ2-2
ASSLWGSTNEKLF,TRBV28,13,TRBJ1-4
SARVIGGRANEQF,TRBV20-1,13,TRBJ2-1
ASSPRAGLGDTQY,TRBV7-2,13,TRBJ2-3
SATGWGNQPQH,TRBV20-1,11,TRBJ1-5
ATATGDNSPLH,TRBV24-1,11,TRBJ1-6
SARVANSPLH,TRBV20-1,10,TRBJ1-6
ASSFGVADTQY,TRBV5-5,11,TRBJ2-3
ASSLAEASPEAF,TRBV5-1,12,TRBJ1-1
SARDMRDGYT,TRBV20-1,10,TRBJ1-2
ASSSGTGDRSQY,TRBV5-5,12,TRBJ2-5